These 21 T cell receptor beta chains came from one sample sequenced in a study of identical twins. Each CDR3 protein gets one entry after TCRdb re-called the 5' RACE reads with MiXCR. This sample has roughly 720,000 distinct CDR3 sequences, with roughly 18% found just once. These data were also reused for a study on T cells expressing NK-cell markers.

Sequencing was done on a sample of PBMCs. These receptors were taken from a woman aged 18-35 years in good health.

The CDR3 region has the DNA TGTGCCAGCAGTTTAGTGGCCAACTCTGGGGCCAACGTCCTGACTTTC. It encodes CASSLVANSGANVLTF. The chain links TRBV27 to TRBJ2-6; D is unresolved. The germline gives CDR1 MNHEY, CDR2 SMNVEV (reference sequence). The V end was cut by 2 bases, the J end by 0 bases, with 8 bases between. This CDR3 is built from 16 residues. Together with reference TRBV27 and TRBJ2-6, the CDR3 gives the full variable domain: EAQVTQNPRYLITVTGKKLTVTCSQNMNHEYMSWYRQDPGLGLRQIYYSMNVEVTDKGDVPEGYKVSRKEKRNFPLILESPSPNQTSLYFCASSLVANSGANVLTFGAGSRLTVL.

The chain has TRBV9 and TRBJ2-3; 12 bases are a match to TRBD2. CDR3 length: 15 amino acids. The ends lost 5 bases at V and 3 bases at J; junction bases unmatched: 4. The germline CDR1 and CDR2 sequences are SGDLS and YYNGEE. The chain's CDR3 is CASSTSGGFTDTQYF. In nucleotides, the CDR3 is TGTGCCAGCAGTACTAGCGGGGGGTTTACAGATACGCAGTATTTT.

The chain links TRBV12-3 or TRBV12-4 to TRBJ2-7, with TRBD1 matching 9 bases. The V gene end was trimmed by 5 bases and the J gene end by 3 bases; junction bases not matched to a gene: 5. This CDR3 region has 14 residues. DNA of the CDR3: TGTGCCAGCAGTGGGACAGGGTCTAACTACGAGCAGTACTTC. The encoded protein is CASSGTGSNYEQYF.

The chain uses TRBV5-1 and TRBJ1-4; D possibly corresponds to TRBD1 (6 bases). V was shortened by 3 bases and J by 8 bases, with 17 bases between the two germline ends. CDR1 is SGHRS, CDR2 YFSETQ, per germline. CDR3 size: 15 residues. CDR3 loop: CASSSSGTQDEKLFF. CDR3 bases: TGCGCCAGCAGCTCATCCGGGACACAAGACGAAAAACTGTTTTTT.

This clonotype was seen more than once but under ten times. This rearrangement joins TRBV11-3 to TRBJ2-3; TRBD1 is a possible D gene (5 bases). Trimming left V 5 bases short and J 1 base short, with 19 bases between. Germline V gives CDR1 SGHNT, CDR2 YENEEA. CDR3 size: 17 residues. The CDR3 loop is CASSRMSRFRGTDTQYF. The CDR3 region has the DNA TGTGCCAGCAGCCGAATGTCCAGGTTCAGGGGCACAGATACGCAGTATTTT.

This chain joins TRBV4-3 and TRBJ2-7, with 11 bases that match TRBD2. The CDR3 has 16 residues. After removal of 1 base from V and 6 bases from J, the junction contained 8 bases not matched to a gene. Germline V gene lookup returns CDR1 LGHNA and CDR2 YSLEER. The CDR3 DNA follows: TGCGCCAGCAGCCAAGCCGCGGCTAGCGGGAGGTTCGAGCAGTACTTC. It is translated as CASSQAAASGRFEQYF.

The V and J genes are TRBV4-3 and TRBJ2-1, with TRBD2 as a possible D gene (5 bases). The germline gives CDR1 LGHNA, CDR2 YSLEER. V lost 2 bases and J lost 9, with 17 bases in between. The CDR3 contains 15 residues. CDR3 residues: CASSQFSLGAGEQFF. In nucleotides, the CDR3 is TGCGCCAGCAGCCAATTTAGCTTGGGTGCGGGTGAGCAGTTCTTC.

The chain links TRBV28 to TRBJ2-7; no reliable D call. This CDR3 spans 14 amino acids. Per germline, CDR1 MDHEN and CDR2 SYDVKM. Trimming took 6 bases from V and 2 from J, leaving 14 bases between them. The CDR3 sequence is CASSLEVPAYEQYF. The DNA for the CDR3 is TGTGCCAGCAGCTTAGAAGTTCCAGCCTACGAGCAGTACTTC.

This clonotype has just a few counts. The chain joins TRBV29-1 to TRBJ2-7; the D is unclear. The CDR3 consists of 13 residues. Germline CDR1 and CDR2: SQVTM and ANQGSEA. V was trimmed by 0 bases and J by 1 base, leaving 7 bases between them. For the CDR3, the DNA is TGCAGCGTTGAAGATCTAAGATCCTACGAGCAGTACTTC. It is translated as CSVEDLRSYEQYF.

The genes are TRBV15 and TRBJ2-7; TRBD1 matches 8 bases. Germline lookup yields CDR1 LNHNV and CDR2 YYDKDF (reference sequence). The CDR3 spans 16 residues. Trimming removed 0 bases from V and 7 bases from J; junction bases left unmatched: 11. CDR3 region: CATSRDIQGARREQYF. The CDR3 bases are TGTGCCACCAGCAGAGATATTCAGGGGGCGAGAAGGGAGCAGTACTTC.

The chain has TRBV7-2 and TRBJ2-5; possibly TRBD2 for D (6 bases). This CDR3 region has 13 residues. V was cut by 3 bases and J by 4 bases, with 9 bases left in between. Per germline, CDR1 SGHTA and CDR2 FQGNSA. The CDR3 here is CASSFGTRETQYF. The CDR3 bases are TGTGCCAGCAGCTTTGGGACTCGAGAGACCCAGTACTTC.

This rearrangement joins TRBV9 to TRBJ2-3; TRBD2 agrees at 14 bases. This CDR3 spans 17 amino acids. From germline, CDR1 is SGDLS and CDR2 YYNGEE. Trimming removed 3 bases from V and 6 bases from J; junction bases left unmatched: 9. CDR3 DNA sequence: TGTGCCAGCAGCGCCGGGCGACTAGCGGGAGGGGGTGATACGCAGTATTTT. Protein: CASSAGRLAGGGDTQYF.

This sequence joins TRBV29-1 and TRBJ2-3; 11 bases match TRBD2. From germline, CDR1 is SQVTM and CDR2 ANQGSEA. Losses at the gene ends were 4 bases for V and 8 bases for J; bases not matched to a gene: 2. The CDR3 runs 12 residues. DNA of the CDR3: TGCAGCGTTGTAGCGGGAGGGGCTACGCAGTATTTT. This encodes CSVVAGGATQYF.

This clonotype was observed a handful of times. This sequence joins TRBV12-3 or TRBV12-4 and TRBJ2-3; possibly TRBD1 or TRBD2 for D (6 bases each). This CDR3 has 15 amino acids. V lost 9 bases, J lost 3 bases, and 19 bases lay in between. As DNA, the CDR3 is TGTGCCAGTCCCGGGGGCCTGATGGGGACAGATACGCAGTATTTT. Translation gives CASPGGLMGTDTQYF.

The CDR3 spells CASSSDGTGGYYEQFF. The CDR3 DNA follows: TGTGCCAGCAGCTCCGATGGAACGGGGGGATACTATGAGCAGTTCTTC. The rearrangement uses TRBV7-9 and TRBJ2-1, with 7 positions matching TRBD2. After removal of 4 bases from V and 8 bases from J, the junction contained 14 bases not matched to a gene. The CDR3 length is 16 residues. Germline V lookup: CDR1 SEHNR, CDR2 FQNEAQ (reference sequence).

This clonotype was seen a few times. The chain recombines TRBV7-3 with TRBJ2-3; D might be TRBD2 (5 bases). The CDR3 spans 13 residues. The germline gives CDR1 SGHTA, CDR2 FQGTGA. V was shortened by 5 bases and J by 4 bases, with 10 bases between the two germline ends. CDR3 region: CASSTLESDTQYF. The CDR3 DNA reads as TGTGCCAGCAGCACACTAGAATCAGATACGCAGTATTTT. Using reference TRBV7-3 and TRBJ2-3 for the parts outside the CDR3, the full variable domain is GAGVSQTPSNKVTEKGKYVELRCDPISGHTALYWYRQSLGQGPEFLIYFQGTGAADDSGLPNDRFFAVRPEGSVSTLKIQRTERGDSAVYLCASSTLESDTQYFGPGTRLTVL.

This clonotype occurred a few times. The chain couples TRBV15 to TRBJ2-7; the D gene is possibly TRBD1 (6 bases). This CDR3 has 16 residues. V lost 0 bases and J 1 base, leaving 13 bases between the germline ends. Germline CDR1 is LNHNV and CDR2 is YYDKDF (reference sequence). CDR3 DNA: TGTGCCACCAGCAGAGACTGGGGGCAGACATCCTACGAGCAGTACTTC. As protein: CATSRDWGQTSYEQYF. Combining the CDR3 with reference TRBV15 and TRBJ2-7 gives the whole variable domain DAMVIQNPRYQVTQFGKPVTLSCSQTLNHNVMYWYQQKSSQAPKLLFHYYDKDFNNEADTPDNFQSRRPNTSFCFLDIRSPGLGDTAMYLCATSRDWGQTSYEQYFGPGTRLTVT.

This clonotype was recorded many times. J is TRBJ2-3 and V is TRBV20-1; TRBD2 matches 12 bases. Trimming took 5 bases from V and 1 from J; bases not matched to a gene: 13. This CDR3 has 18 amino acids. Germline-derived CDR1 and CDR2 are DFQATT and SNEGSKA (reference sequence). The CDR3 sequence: CSAPTSGGSPSGTDTQYF. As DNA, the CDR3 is TGCAGTGCTCCTACTAGCGGGGGGTCTCCTAGTGGCACAGATACGCAGTATTTT.

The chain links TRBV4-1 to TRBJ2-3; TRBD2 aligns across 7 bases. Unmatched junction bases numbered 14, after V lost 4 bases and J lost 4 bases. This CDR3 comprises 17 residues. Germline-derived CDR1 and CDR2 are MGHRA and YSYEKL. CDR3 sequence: CASSPLRGGSGPDTQYF. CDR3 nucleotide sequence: TGCGCCAGCAGCCCCCTACGGGGCGGGAGTGGGCCAGATACGCAGTATTTT.

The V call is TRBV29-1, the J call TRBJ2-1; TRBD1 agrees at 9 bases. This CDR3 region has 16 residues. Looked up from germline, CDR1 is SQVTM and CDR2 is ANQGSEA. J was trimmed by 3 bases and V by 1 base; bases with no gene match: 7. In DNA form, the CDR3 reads TGCAGCGTTGAAGGGGACCGGGACAGGGTCTACAATGAGCAGTTCTTC. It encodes CSVEGDRDRVYNEQFF.

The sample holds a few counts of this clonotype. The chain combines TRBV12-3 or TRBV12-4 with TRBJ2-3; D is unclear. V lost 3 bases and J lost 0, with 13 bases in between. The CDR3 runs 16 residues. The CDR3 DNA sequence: TGTGCCAGCAGTTTGGGTGCGACCCTTAGCACAGATACGCAGTATTTT. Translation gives CASSLGATLSTDTQYF.